The 28 T cell receptor beta chains presented below share a single source sample, sequenced in a study of glioma-infiltrating T cells. TCR alpha and beta CDR3 regions were amplified from RNA using iRepertoire nested multiplex PCR. TCRdb re-called the multiplex PCR reads with MiXCR, one entry per CDR3 protein. The data contain about 110,000 distinct CDR3 sequences, 20% to 25% of them singletons. Sequencing was done on a sample of glioma tissue, nonneoplastic brain tissue, or PBMCs (not recorded which). The origin of the receptors is a human donor with low-grade glioma or glioblastoma, undergoing nonglioma brain surgery, or in good health (not recorded which).

Turning to this clonotype: A much more abundant neighbour one base away suggests this may be a read error. This chain connects TRBV4-3 to TRBJ2-7, with TRBD1 matching 11 bases. Trimming at V came to 1 base and at J to 4 bases, leaving 6 bases not matched to a gene. This CDR3 has 16 residues. Germline V gene sequence: CDR1 LGHNA, CDR2 YSLEER. The chain's CDR3 is CASSQGVGTGGYEQYF. CDR3 bases: TGCGCCAGCAGCCAAGGGGTCGGGACAGGGGGATACGAGCAGTACTTC.

The chain combines TRBV12-3 or TRBV12-4 with TRBJ2-2; 14 bases match TRBD2. The CDR3 spans 17 residues. Trimming removed 5 bases from V and 5 bases from J; junction bases left unmatched: 7. CDR3 bases: TGTGCCAGCAGTCCCGGGACTAGCGGGAGTTTAACCGGGGAGCTGTTTTTT. Translated: CASSPGTSGSLTGELFF.

This clonotype was counted ten times or more. The CDR3, as DNA: TGTGCCAGCTCCATCACCGGGCCCCAAGAGACCCAGTACTTC. Translation gives CASSITGPQETQYF. The chain links TRBV27 to TRBJ2-5; D is unresolved. Trimming took off 8 bases at V and 1 base at J, with 14 bases between the two ends. From germline, CDR1 is MNHEY and CDR2 SMNVEV (reference sequence). The CDR3 contains 14 residues.

This clonotype was picked up many times. J is TRBJ2-3 and V is TRBV28; 7 bases line up with TRBD1. V lost 5 bases and J lost 3; bases outside the gene matches: 8. The V gene's germline CDR1 is MDHEN and CDR2 SYDVKM. The CDR3 sequence is 15 residues long. The CDR3 reads CASSAGTAETDTQYF. The CDR3 DNA is TGTGCCAGCAGTGCCGGGACAGCGGAGACAGATACGCAGTATTTT.

This clonotype was seen ten or more times. The genes are TRBV5-1 and TRBJ2-7; weak D call: TRBD2 (5 bases). The CDR3 contains 16 residues. V was trimmed by 0 bases and J by 2 bases, leaving 15 bases between them. Germline CDR1 SGHRS, CDR2 YFSETQ. The CDR3 loop reads CASSLAATRGTYEQYF. DNA of the CDR3: TGCGCCAGCAGCTTGGCCGCTACTAGAGGAACCTACGAGCAGTACTTC.

This clonotype appeared many times. The chain joins TRBV7-9 to TRBJ1-1; 8 bases agree with TRBD1. CDR3 length: 15 residues. CDR1 SEHNR and CDR2 FQNEAQ come from the germline V gene (reference sequence). V was pared by 5 bases and J by 3 bases, with 8 bases of the junction left unmatched. CDR3 nucleotides: TGTGCCAGCAGCCCACAGGGGGTGGGGGACACTGAAGCTTTCTTT. Translating gives CASSPQGVGDTEAFF.

This clonotype was detected ten times or more. The chain uses TRBV5-1 and TRBJ2-7; D is tentatively TRBD1 or TRBD2 (5 bases each). Per the germline V gene, CDR1 is SGHRS and CDR2 is YFSETQ. CDR3 length: 16 amino acids. The V gene lost 3 bases and the J gene lost 0 bases, with 16 bases spanning the gap. For the CDR3, the DNA is TGCGCCAGCAGCTCTGTGGGCAGGGACCTCTCCTACGAGCAGTACTTC. It yields the protein CASSSVGRDLSYEQYF.

This clonotype was seen repeatedly, ten times or more. The chain employs TRBV7-9 and TRBJ2-7; 11 nucleotides align to TRBD1. The germline V gene encodes CDR1 SEHNR and CDR2 FQNEAQ (reference sequence). V was clipped by 5 bases and J by 1 base; unmatched bases: 1. The CDR3 has 14 residues. The DNA for the CDR3 is TGTGCCAGCAGCGGACAGGGGGCTTCCTACGAGCAGTACTTC. Translating it yields CASSGQGASYEQYF.

The V gene is TRBV3-1, the J gene TRBJ1-5; no clear D gene. Trimming cost V 2 bases and J 13 bases, with 18 bases left between them. The CDR3 is 14 residues long. Germline V gives CDR1 LGHDT, CDR2 YNNKEL (reference sequence). CDR3 nucleotide sequence: TGTGCCAGCAGCCAACTAGATAGCAATCATCCTCAGCATTTT. Translating gives CASSQLDSNHPQHF.

This clonotype was found many times. The genes are TRBV3-1 and TRBJ1-2; 7 nucleotides line up with TRBD1. Germline V gives CDR1 LGHDT, CDR2 YNNKEL (reference sequence). This CDR3 comprises 12 residues. The junction had 5 bases not matched to a gene; V was cut back by 6 bases and J by 7 bases. CDR3 in DNA: TGTGCCAGCAGTCGACCAGGGGGTGGCTACACCTTC. This sequence encodes CASSRPGGGYTF.

This clonotype was recorded at least ten times. The rearrangement joins TRBV18 to TRBJ1-1; D might be TRBD1 (5 bases). Germline CDR1 is KGHSH and CDR2 is LQKENI. The CDR3 is 13 amino acids. V shed 6 bases and J shed 1 base, with 9 bases lying between them. CDR3 residues: CASSFGTNTEAFF. CDR3 in DNA: TGTGCCAGCTCGTTCGGGACGAACACTGAAGCTTTCTTT. Based on the CDR3 plus reference TRBV18 and TRBJ1-1, the full variable domain is NAGVMQNPRHLVRRRGQEARLRCSPMKGHSHVYWYRQLPEEGLKFMVYLQKENIIDESGMPKERFSAEFPKEGPSILRIQQVVRGDSAAYFCASSFGTNTEAFFGQGTRLTVV.

The CDR3 reads CASIPGTENYGYTF. As DNA, the CDR3 is TGTGCCAGCATCCCGGGGACAGAGAACTATGGCTACACCTTC. The V and J genes are TRBV7-2 and TRBJ1-2; 7 bases line up with TRBD1. The CDR3 loop spans 14 amino acids. CDR1 and CDR2 from the germline V gene are SGHTA and FQGNSA. V lost 7 bases and J lost 2; bases outside the gene matches: 7.

Comments on this clonotype: One end of the junction varies from germline; a read error may be responsible. This chain joins TRBV20-1 and TRBJ1-1, with no clear D. The CDR3 totals 15 residues. CDR1 DFQATT and CDR2 SNEGSKA come from the germline V gene (reference sequence). The CDR3 bases are TGTAGTGTGGGAAAGGGCGCGAGGTTTGTTACTGAAGCTTTCTTT. Residues: CSVGKGARFVTEAFF.

The chain's CDR3 is CSVARTGKKAYGYTF. DNA for the CDR3: TGCAGCGTTGCCCGGACAGGGAAGAAGGCCTATGGCTACACCTTC. This rearrangement joins TRBV29-1 to TRBJ1-2; 8 bases align to TRBD1. V trimming: 4 bases; J trimming: 4 bases; junction bases outside the gene matches: 11. The CDR3 contains 15 residues. Germline CDR1 and CDR2: SQVTM and ANQGSEA.

V gene TRBV6-5 combines with J gene TRBJ2-4, with D possibly matching TRBD1 (6 bases). Germline CDR1 reads MNHEY; CDR2 reads SVGAGI. Trimming removed 9 bases from V and 8 bases from J, with 14 bases in between. This CDR3 region has 12 residues. The CDR3 is CASADRPYIQYF. The CDR3 nucleotides are TGTGCCAGTGCGGACAGACCCTACATTCAGTACTTC.

This clonotype was counted many times. J is TRBJ2-7 and V is TRBV2, with 7 bases lining up with TRBD1. This CDR3 comprises 14 residues. The germline V gene encodes CDR1 SNHLY and CDR2 FYNNEI. The J segment lost 3 bases and the V segment lost 3 bases, leaving 5 bases of the junction unmatched. CDR3 in DNA: TGTGCCAGCAGTGATGCAGGGGGAAACTACGAGCAGTACTTC. It yields the protein CASSDAGGNYEQYF.

This chain links TRBV7-6 with TRBJ2-3, with 7 nucleotides matching TRBD2. The CDR3 extends over 16 amino acids. The germline CDR1 and CDR2 sequences are SGHVS and FNYEAQ. The V gene end was trimmed by 1 base and the J gene end by 4 bases; junction bases not matched to a gene: 8. The CDR3 bases are TGTGCCAGCAGCTTAGTAGCGGGCGCAGGCCCAGATACGCAGTATTTT. Translated: CASSLVAGAGPDTQYF.

Of note for this clonotype: This may come from a read error, since a much larger clone is one base off. This chain uses TRBV13 with TRBJ1-1, with unresolved D. CDR3 length: 15 amino acids. Per the germline V gene, CDR1 is PRHDT and CDR2 is FYEKMQ (reference sequence). CDR3 protein: CASSHAGSLSNEAFF. The CDR3 DNA reads as TGCGCCAGCAGCCATGCCGGGTCTCTATCAAATGAAGCTTTCTTT.

This clonotype was detected many times. The rearrangement uses TRBV12-3 or TRBV12-4 and TRBJ2-1; 8 bases are shared with TRBD2. The CDR3 is 14 amino acids. V gave up 10 bases and J gave up 1 base; unmatched junction bases: 6. This CDR3 is CATILADSYNEQFF. CDR3 in DNA: TGTGCCACCATACTAGCGGATTCCTACAATGAGCAGTTCTTC.

This clonotype has more than one count but fewer than ten. The V and J genes are TRBV7-9 and TRBJ2-7; D could derive from TRBD1 or TRBD2 (5 bases each). CDR3 length equals 12 residues. V lost 8 bases, J lost 3 bases, and 11 bases lay in between. CDR1 is SEHNR and CDR2 is FQNEAQ in the germline V gene (reference sequence). The CDR3 sequence: CASGGSYYEQYF. The CDR3 coding sequence is TGTGCCAGCGGGGGATCTTACTACGAGCAGTACTTC.

On this clonotype itself: Compared with germline, one end of the junction differs, possibly owing to a read error. This sequence joins TRBV14 and TRBJ2-1, with no clear D. This CDR3 has 13 residues. The germline V gene encodes CDR1 SGHDN and CDR2 FVKESK. The CDR3 DNA is TGTGCCAGAAGCCAAACTCCCTCCAATGAGCAGTTCTTC. This encodes CARSQTPSNEQFF.

This clonotype has ten or more counts. The genes are TRBV6-1 and TRBJ1-1; perhaps TRBD1 as D (5 bases). The CDR3 has 15 amino acids. The germline V gene encodes CDR1 MNHNS and CDR2 SASEGT. V lost 5 bases and J lost 0, with 13 bases in between. The CDR3 DNA is TGTGCCAGCAGTTTGGGGGAAGCGGTGAACACTGAAGCTTTCTTT. This encodes CASSLGEAVNTEAFF.

Points on this clonotype: The germline gene is not matched at one end of the junction; a read error may be the cause. The rearrangement joins TRBV20-1 to TRBJ2-1, with 8 positions matching TRBD2. This CDR3 spans 17 amino acids. Germline V CDR1 and CDR2: DFQATT, SNEGSKA (reference sequence). CDR3 sequence (DNA): TGCAATGCTAGAGACTCTGTAGAAGCGGGGGCCTACAATGAGAAGTTCTTT. Amino acid sequence: CNARDSVEAGAYNEKFF.

The rearrangement uses TRBV10-3 and TRBJ1-1; D not resolved. The ends were cut back, 6 bases at V and 4 bases at J, with 15 bases in the middle. There are 14 residues in the CDR3. The V gene's germline CDR1 is ENHRY and CDR2 SYGVKD. CDR3 residues: CAIRRELVSTEAFF. The DNA of the CDR3 is TGTGCCATCAGACGGGAATTGGTGAGCACTGAAGCTTTCTTT.

This clonotype was counted at least ten times. V is TRBV7-9 and J is TRBJ2-4, with 9 positions matching TRBD2. Germline loops: CDR1 SEHNR, CDR2 FQNEAQ (reference sequence). There are 19 residues in the CDR3. Unmatched junction bases numbered 13, after V lost 4 bases and J lost 0 bases. CDR3 amino acids: CASSYRTGTSILAKNIQYF. CDR3 DNA: TGTGCCAGCAGCTACAGGACCGGGACTAGCATCCTAGCCAAAAACATTCAGTACTTC.

This clonotype has a handful of counts. This chain links TRBV18 with TRBJ2-1, with 7 bases fitting TRBD2. Germline V gene lookup returns CDR1 KGHSH and CDR2 LQKENI. Trimming at V came to 3 bases and at J to 7 bases, leaving 6 bases not matched to a gene. CDR3 size: 14 residues. DNA for the CDR3: TGTGCCAGCTCACCTTCGACTAGCTCGAATGAGCAGTTCTTC. It encodes CASSPSTSSNEQFF.

A word on this clonotype: One end of the junction is discordant with germline, which a read error may explain. This chain links TRBV7-2 with TRBJ1-5, with D possibly being TRBD1 (5 bases). The CDR3 covers 14 residues. The germline V gene encodes CDR1 SGHTA and CDR2 FQGNSA. CDR3: CDSSLGGLWQPQHF. The CDR3 bases are TGTGACAGCAGCCTGGGGGGGTTGTGGCAGCCCCAGCATTTT.

About this clonotype: A read error is possible here, since a much larger clone lies one base away. The rearrangement links TRBV7-9 to TRBJ2-3; D uncertain. Germline values: CDR1 SEHNR, CDR2 FQNEAQ (reference sequence). This CDR3 contains 15 residues. Trimming pared 4 bases from V and 5 bases from J, leaving 16 bases between. In DNA, the CDR3 is TGTGCCAGCAGCTCGACCGTAGGGTTCATAGATACGCAGTATTTT. Translating it yields CASSSTVGFIDTQYF. The variable domain in full, completed from reference TRBV7-9 and TRBJ2-3, reads DTGVSQNPRHKITKRGQNVTFRCDPISEHNRLYWYRQTLGQGPEFLTYFQNEAQLEKSRLLSDRFSAERPKGSFSTLEIQRTEQGDSAMYLCASSSTVGFIDTQYFGPGTRLTVL.